Listed below are T cell receptor beta chains from one sample, sequenced in a study of control samples from healthy donors and cancer patients. Libraries were prepared by immunoSEQ multiplex PCR; TCRdb keeps only in-frame clonotypes and omits some of them. The table lists around 40,000 clones, approximately 89% of them singletons. The material sequenced was PBMCs. The receptors here all came from a woman aged 40 to 55 with head and neck cancer. Each CDR3 is given without its conserved first and last residue. Rows may omit the clone size; those that give it use once, few, many or a size class.

TRBJ1-1	TRBV5-1	NA	ASSLGQMNTEAF
TRBJ2-5	TRBV6-1	NA	ASSEALRGWTQY
TRBJ2-7	TRBV2	NA	ASSPERGSMTEQY
TRBJ1-2	TRBV7-8	NA	ASSLYRGDGYT
TRBJ2-1	TRBV10-3	NA	AISFAEYNEQF
TRBJ2-7	TRBV14	once	ASSQLPQDSSYEQY
TRBJ1-5	TRBV27	NA	ASSLWDSQPQH
TRBJ2-1	TRBV10-3	NA	AISPNSRGEQF
TRBJ2-1	TRBV6-2/TRBV6-3	once	ASSHLSAGGTYNEQF
TRBJ1-6	TRBV6-4	NA	ASSDRTGVTPLH
TRBJ2-1	TRBV29-1	once	SISGGNEQF
TRBJ2-7	TRBV3-1/TRBV3-2	NA	ASSRSSGNYEQY
TRBJ1-5	TRBV6-4	few	ASRTPQPQH
TRBJ1-5	TRBV30	once	AWAGVSNQPQH
TRBJ2-7	TRBV28	NA	ASTGSLSYEQY
TRBJ1-2	TRBV6-5	NA	ASSYSGGGARGYT
TRBJ2-7	TRBV19	NA	ASSIVGNEQY